Listed here are 26 T cell receptor beta chains from one sample, sequenced in a study of blood T cells in healthy people across ages. A second PCR of roughly 7 to 11 cycles used a sample-barcoded 5' primer and a J-beta primer mix. TCRdb used MiXCR to reprocess the 5' RACE reads, holding one entry per CDR3 protein. The repertoire holds about 940,000 distinct CDR3 sequences, with roughly 48% as singletons. The specimen was blood. These receptors were obtained from a man in his thirties or forties in good health.

The table lists this clonotype with a few counts. This sequence joins TRBV11-1 and TRBJ2-7; 15 positions agree with TRBD2. The V gene end was trimmed by 2 bases and the J gene end by 0 bases; junction bases not matched to a gene: 14. The CDR3 is 21 residues long. Germline values: CDR1 SGHAT, CDR2 FQDESV (reference sequence). The chain's CDR3 is CASSLYPGLAGGLTSSYEQYF. CDR3 DNA sequence: TGTGCCAGCAGCTTATACCCGGGACTAGCGGGGGGACTGACGAGCTCCTACGAGCAGTACTTC.

This clonotype was seen more than once but under ten times. V gene TRBV6-1 combines with J gene TRBJ2-1; D not resolved. Trimming shortened V by 7 bases and J by 9 bases, and 13 bases separated the two germline ends. The germline V gene encodes CDR1 MNHNS and CDR2 SASEGT. This CDR3 has 12 amino acids. In DNA, the CDR3 is TGTGCCAGCATGAAAGCTGCGGTTGAGCAGTTCTTC. The encoded protein is CASMKAAVEQFF.

The CDR3 nucleotides are TGTGCCAGCAGTTTGGAACAGGTCAATCAGCCCCAGCATTTT. It encodes CASSLEQVNQPQHF. V is TRBV28 and J is TRBJ1-5; tentative D call: TRBD1 (5 bases). This CDR3 has 14 amino acids. Trimming cost V 3 bases and J 3 bases, with 9 bases left between them. Germline V CDR1 and CDR2: MDHEN, SYDVKM.

The table lists this clonotype with a few counts. The gene calls are TRBV7-2 and TRBJ2-3, with D hard to call. V gave up 7 bases and J gave up 3 bases, with 17 bases separating them. The germline V gene has CDR1 SGHTA and CDR2 FQGNSA. This CDR3 contains 15 residues. The CDR3 DNA sequence: TGTGCCAGCATACTCGGTCGCGCGAGGACAGATACGCAGTATTTT. It translates to CASILGRARTDTQYF.

The V call is TRBV10-3, the J call TRBJ2-1; D is ambiguous. Germline lookup yields CDR1 ENHRY and CDR2 SYGVKD. V lost 10 bases and J 2 bases, leaving 21 bases between the germline ends. The CDR3 totals 16 residues. CDR3 sequence: CATTGRSDGAYNEQFF. For the CDR3, the DNA is TGTGCCACGACGGGCAGGTCGGACGGAGCCTACAATGAGCAGTTCTTC.

Comment on this clonotype: Just one base apart from a much larger clone, this may be a read error. The genes are TRBV2 and TRBJ2-1; 10 bases fit TRBD2. Germline CDR1 reads SNHLY; CDR2 reads FYNNEI. The CDR3 runs to 13 residues. V shed 7 bases and J 10 bases; nucleotides not matched to a gene: 7. DNA for the CDR3: TGTGCCAGCAAGGGACTAGCGTCCTACGAGCAGTTCTTC. Its protein product is CASKGLASYEQFF. The whole variable domain, filled in from reference TRBV2 and TRBJ2-1, reads EPEVTQTPSHQVTQMGQEVILRCVPISNHLYFYWYRQILGQKVEFLVSFYNNEISEKSEIFDDQFSVERPDGSNFTLKIRSTKLEDSAMYFCASKGLASYEQFFGPGTRLTVL.

This clonotype turned up a few times. The J gene is TRBJ1-6, the V gene TRBV20-1, with 12 positions matching TRBD1. CDR3 size: 19 residues. Trimming took 5 bases from V and 0 from J; bases not matched to a gene: 11. CDR1 and CDR2 from the germline V gene are DFQATT and SNEGSKA (reference sequence). The chain's CDR3 is CSAWDRGLTRTSYNSPLHF. The CDR3 DNA is TGCAGTGCTTGGGACAGGGGGCTAACCCGGACCTCCTATAATTCACCCCTCCACTTT.

This clonotype was seen more than once but under ten times. The chain links TRBV5-1 to TRBJ2-5; D possibly corresponds to TRBD1 (5 bases). The CDR3 is made up of 14 amino acids. Germline-derived CDR1 and CDR2 are SGHRS and YFSETQ. V lost 0 bases and J lost 3, with 9 bases in between. This CDR3 is CASSLEDRKETQYF. CDR3 DNA sequence: TGCGCCAGCAGCTTGGAAGACAGAAAAGAGACCCAGTACTTC.

The chain is built from TRBV28 and TRBJ2-6; D unresolved. The CDR3 contains 15 residues. From germline, CDR1 is MDHEN and CDR2 SYDVKM. The V gene lost 4 bases and the J gene lost 4 bases, with 11 bases spanning the gap. For the CDR3, the DNA is TGTGCCAGCAGTTCCTTCTCACTCGGGGCCAACGTCCTGACTTTC. Amino acids: CASSSFSLGANVLTF.

A few counts support this clonotype. V and J are TRBV7-9 and TRBJ2-3, with TRBD1 identical over 7 bases. J gave up 6 bases and V 1 base, and 4 bases lay outside the gene matches. The CDR3 extends over 14 amino acids. Germline-derived CDR1 and CDR2 are SEHNR and FQNEAQ (reference sequence). The CDR3 loop reads CASSLGDRADTQYF. The CDR3 nucleotides are TGTGCCAGCAGCTTAGGCGACAGGGCGGATACGCAGTATTTT.

This clonotype was seen a handful of times. V is TRBV4-1 and J is TRBJ2-1; 9 bases are shared with TRBD1. Looked up from germline, CDR1 is MGHRA and CDR2 is YSYEKL. The CDR3 consists of 13 residues. Trimming at V came to 3 bases and at J to 8 bases, leaving 2 bases not matched to a gene. The CDR3 loop is CASSHGQGYEQFF. CDR3 coding DNA: TGCGCCAGCAGCCATGGACAGGGGTATGAGCAGTTCTTC.

The chain is built from TRBV6-5 and TRBJ1-5; tentative D call: TRBD1 (5 bases). V lost 0 bases to trimming and J lost 1 base, with 7 bases between them. CDR3 size: 15 residues. Germline V gives CDR1 MNHEY, CDR2 SVGAGI. CDR3 sequence: CASSYSWGSNQPQHF. In DNA form, the CDR3 reads TGTGCCAGCAGTTACTCGTGGGGCAGCAATCAGCCCCAGCATTTT.

This chain connects TRBV20-1 to TRBJ2-5; no clear D gene. V dropped 6 bases and J dropped 0 bases, with 8 bases sitting between them. CDR3 size: 12 residues. From germline, CDR1 is DFQATT and CDR2 SNEGSKA (reference sequence). The chain's CDR3 is CSAGPYQETQYF. CDR3 DNA: TGCAGTGCAGGACCGTACCAAGAGACCCAGTACTTC.

This chain connects TRBV6-6 to TRBJ1-2; TRBD1 is a possible D gene (6 bases). V shed 0 bases and J shed 4 bases, with 12 bases lying between them. The CDR3 has 15 amino acids. Looked up from germline, CDR1 is MNHNY and CDR2 is SVGAGI (reference sequence). The CDR3 here is CASSYSATGSYGYTF. The CDR3 DNA reads as TGTGCCAGCAGTTACTCGGCCACAGGGAGCTATGGCTACACCTTC.

The chain employs TRBV18 and TRBJ1-4; TRBD1 might be the D (6 bases). V lost 5 bases, J lost 12 bases, and 19 bases lay in between. Germline lookup yields CDR1 KGHSH and CDR2 LQKENI. This CDR3 is 14 amino acids long. CDR3 DNA sequence: TGTGCCAGCTCATTCCCAGGGGCAACGGTGGAACTGTTTTTT. Its protein product is CASSFPGATVELFF. Based on the CDR3 plus reference TRBV18 and TRBJ1-4, the full variable domain is NAGVMQNPRHLVRRRGQEARLRCSPMKGHSHVYWYRQLPEEGLKFMVYLQKENIIDESGMPKERFSAEFPKEGPSILRIQQVVRGDSAAYFCASSFPGATVELFFGSGTQLSVL.

The gene calls are TRBV7-9 and TRBJ2-1, with 7 bases matching TRBD1. CDR3 length: 15 amino acids. Per germline, CDR1 SEHNR and CDR2 FQNEAQ (reference sequence). J was trimmed by 8 bases and V by 5 bases; bases with no gene match: 12. CDR3 DNA sequence: TGTGCCAGCAGCCCGCAAAAGGGGGCAGGCGATGAGCAGTTCTTC. Protein product: CASSPQKGAGDEQFF.

The chain is built from TRBV29-1 and TRBJ1-1; D is unresolved. The CDR3 is made up of 10 amino acids. Germline V gene lookup returns CDR1 SQVTM and CDR2 ANQGSEA. The V end lost 3 bases, the J end lost 5 bases, and 4 bases lay between the germline ends. The chain's CDR3 is CSVDETEAFF. In nucleotides, the CDR3 is TGCAGCGTTGACGAGACTGAAGCTTTCTTT.

V gene TRBV6-6 combines with J gene TRBJ2-7; D is uncertain. Germline CDR1 MNHNY, CDR2 SVGAGI (reference sequence). V dropped 2 bases and J dropped 3 bases, with 8 bases sitting between them. This CDR3 has 13 residues. CDR3 region: CASSYAGVYEQYF. The CDR3, as DNA: TGTGCCAGCAGTTACGCAGGAGTCTACGAGCAGTACTTC.

The chain combines TRBV3-1 with TRBJ2-5; no firm D call. The V end was cut by 4 bases, the J end by 11 bases, with 17 bases between. Germline V gives CDR1 LGHDT, CDR2 YNNKEL (reference sequence). The CDR3 is 13 residues long. CDR3 bases: TGTGCCAGCAGCCCGACGGTAGGAAAGGAGCAGTACTTC. Translating gives CASSPTVGKEQYF.

The chain employs TRBV3-1 and TRBJ2-7; 7 nucleotides match TRBD2. V trimming: 4 bases; J trimming: 5 bases; junction bases outside the gene matches: 8. This CDR3 has 14 amino acids. Looked up from germline, CDR1 is LGHDT and CDR2 is YNNKEL (reference sequence). The CDR3 spells CASSRREGYDEQYF. As DNA, the CDR3 is TGTGCCAGCAGCCGAAGGGAGGGGTACGACGAGCAGTACTTC.

This chain joins TRBV6-5 and TRBJ1-3; D is perhaps TRBD1 (6 bases). Germline CDR1 is MNHEY and CDR2 is SVGAGI. The V end lost 4 bases, the J end lost 4 bases, and 11 bases lay between the germline ends. The CDR3 length is 14 residues. CDR3 residues: CASSSRDNGNTIYF. DNA of the CDR3: TGTGCCAGCAGTTCCCGGGACAACGGAAACACCATATATTTT.

The genes are TRBV6-6 and TRBJ1-1, with TRBD1 as a possible D gene (6 bases). This CDR3 contains 13 residues. Germline CDR1 MNHNY, CDR2 SVGAGI (reference sequence). Trimming pared 7 bases from V and 5 bases from J, leaving 14 bases between. CDR3 amino acids: CASKKGEGTEAFF. DNA for the CDR3: TGTGCCAGCAAGAAGGGGGAGGGGACTGAAGCTTTCTTT.

The J gene is TRBJ2-5, the V gene TRBV6-5, with 8 bases aligning to TRBD1. The assigned J gene may be wrong: the sequence end matches TRBJ2-7 better. CDR3 size: 14 residues. Germline loops: CDR1 MNHEY, CDR2 SVGAGI. CDR3 coding DNA: TGTGCCAGCAGTTACGCCGGGACAGGCGACGAGCAGTACTTC. Protein: CASSYAGTGDEQYF.

This clonotype was seen ten or more times. The junction and the germline gene differ at one end; a read error may be behind it. The V call is TRBV5-1, the J call TRBJ2-5; 8 positions agree with TRBD1. The CDR3 is 15 amino acids. Germline CDR1 reads SGHRS; CDR2 reads YFSETQ. The CDR3 DNA is TGTGCTAGCAGCTTGGGGACAGGTTACCAAGAGACCCAGTACTTC. It codes for CASSLGTGYQETQYF.

This clonotype was observed a handful of times. This sequence joins TRBV29-1 and TRBJ1-1; D ambiguous. CDR1 SQVTM and CDR2 ANQGSEA come from the germline V gene. V gave up 3 bases and J gave up 3 bases, with 11 bases separating them. The CDR3 contains 13 residues. CDR3 DNA: TGCAGCGTTGAGTCAGGCGGGTACACTGAAGCTTTCTTT. Translated, it gives CSVESGGYTEAFF.

This clonotype was found a few times. The genes are TRBV7-2 and TRBJ2-7; D possibly corresponds to TRBD1 (6 bases). The CDR3 sequence is 14 residues long. The V and J ends lost 3 bases and 2 bases respectively, with 11 bases between them. The germline CDR1 and CDR2 sequences are SGHTA and FQGNSA. CDR3: CASSLWDTTYEQYF. The DNA for the CDR3 is TGTGCCAGCAGCTTGTGGGACACCACCTACGAGCAGTACTTC.